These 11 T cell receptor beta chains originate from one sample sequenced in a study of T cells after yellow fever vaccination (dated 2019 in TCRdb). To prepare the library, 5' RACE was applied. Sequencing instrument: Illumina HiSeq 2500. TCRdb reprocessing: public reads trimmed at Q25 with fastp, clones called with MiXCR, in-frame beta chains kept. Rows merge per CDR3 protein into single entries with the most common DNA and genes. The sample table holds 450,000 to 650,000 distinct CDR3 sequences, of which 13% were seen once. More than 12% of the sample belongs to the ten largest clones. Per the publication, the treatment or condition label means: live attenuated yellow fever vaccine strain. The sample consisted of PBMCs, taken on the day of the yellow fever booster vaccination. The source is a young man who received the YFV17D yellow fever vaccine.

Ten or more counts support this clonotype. CDR3 in amino acids: CAITEGETEAFF. The DNA for the CDR3 is TGTGCCATCACAGAGGGAGAAACTGAAGCTTTCTTT. The J gene is TRBJ1-1, the V gene TRBV10-3, with no clear D. Germline V CDR1 and CDR2: ENHRY, SYGVKD. CDR3 length: 12 residues. V was trimmed by 7 bases and J by 5 bases, leaving 11 bases between them.

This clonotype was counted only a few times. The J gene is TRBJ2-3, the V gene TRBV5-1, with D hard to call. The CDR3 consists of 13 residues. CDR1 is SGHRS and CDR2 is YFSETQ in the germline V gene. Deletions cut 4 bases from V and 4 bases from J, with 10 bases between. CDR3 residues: CASSPNRPDTQYF. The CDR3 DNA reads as TGCGCCAGCAGCCCGAATCGACCAGATACGCAGTATTTT.

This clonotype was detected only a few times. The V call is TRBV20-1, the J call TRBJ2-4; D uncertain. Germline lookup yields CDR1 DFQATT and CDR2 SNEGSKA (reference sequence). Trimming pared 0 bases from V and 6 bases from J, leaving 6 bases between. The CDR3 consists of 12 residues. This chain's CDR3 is CSARDTRNIQYF. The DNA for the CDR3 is TGCAGTGCTAGAGATACCAGAAACATTCAGTACTTC.

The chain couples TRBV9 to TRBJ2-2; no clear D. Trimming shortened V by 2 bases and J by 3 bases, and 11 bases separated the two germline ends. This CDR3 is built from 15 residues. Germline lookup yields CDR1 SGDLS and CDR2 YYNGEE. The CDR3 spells CASSVGSRDTGELFF. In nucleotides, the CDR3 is TGTGCCAGCAGCGTTGGGTCCCGTGACACCGGGGAGCTGTTTTTT.

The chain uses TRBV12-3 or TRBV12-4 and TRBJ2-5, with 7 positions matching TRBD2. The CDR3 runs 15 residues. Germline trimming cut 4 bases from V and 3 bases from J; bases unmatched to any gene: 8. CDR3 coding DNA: TGTGCCAGCAGTTCCCTAGGAGCGGGGAAAGAGACCCAGTACTTC. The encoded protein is CASSSLGAGKETQYF.

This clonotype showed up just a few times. CDR3 sequence: CATSRWDSSGTQYF. The CDR3 DNA reads as TGTGCCACCAGCAGGTGGGACAGCTCGGGGACCCAGTACTTC. This chain joins TRBV15 and TRBJ2-5, with 7 bases fitting TRBD1. J was trimmed by 7 bases and V by 3 bases; bases with no gene match: 8. The CDR3 sequence is 14 residues long. Germline lookup yields CDR1 LNHNV and CDR2 YYDKDF (reference sequence).

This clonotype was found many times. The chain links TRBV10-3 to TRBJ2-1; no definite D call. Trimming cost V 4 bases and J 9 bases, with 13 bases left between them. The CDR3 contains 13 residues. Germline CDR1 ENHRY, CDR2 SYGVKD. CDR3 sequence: CAISVDPSGEQFF. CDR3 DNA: TGTGCCATCAGTGTCGACCCCTCTGGTGAGCAGTTCTTC.

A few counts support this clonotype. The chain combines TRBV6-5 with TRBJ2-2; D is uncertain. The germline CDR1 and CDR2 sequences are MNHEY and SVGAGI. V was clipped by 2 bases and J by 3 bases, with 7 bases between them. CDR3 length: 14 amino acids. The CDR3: CASSYRVDTGELFF. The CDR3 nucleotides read TGTGCCAGCAGTTACAGGGTTGACACCGGGGAGCTGTTTTTT.

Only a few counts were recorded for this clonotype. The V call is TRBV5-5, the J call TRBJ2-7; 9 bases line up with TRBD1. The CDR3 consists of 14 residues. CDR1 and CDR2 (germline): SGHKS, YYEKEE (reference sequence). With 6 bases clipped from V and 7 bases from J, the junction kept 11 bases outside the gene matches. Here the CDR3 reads CASTLWTGEGEQYF. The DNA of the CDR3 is TGTGCCAGCACCCTCTGGACAGGGGAGGGGGAGCAGTACTTC.

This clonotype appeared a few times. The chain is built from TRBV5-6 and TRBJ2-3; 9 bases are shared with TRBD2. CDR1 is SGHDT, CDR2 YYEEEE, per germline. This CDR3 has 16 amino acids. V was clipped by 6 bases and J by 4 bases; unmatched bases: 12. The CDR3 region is CASTPRGGALADTQYF. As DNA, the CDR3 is TGTGCCAGCACCCCGCGGGGGGGAGCTTTAGCAGATACGCAGTATTTT.

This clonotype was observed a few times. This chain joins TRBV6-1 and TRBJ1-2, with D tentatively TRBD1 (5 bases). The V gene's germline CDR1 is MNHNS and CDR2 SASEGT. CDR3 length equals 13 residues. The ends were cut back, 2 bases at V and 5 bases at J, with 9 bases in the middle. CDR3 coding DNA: TGTGCCAGCAGTGAATCAGGGCAGTATGGCTACACCTTC. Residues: CASSESGQYGYTF.